This T cell receptor (beta chain) was identified during a study of OX40 agonist ivuxolimab in advanced cancers. Study-wide context: Ivuxolimab, which targeted the costimulatory receptor OX40 (CD134), was an agonistic, fully human IgG2 monoclonal antibody. Intravenous ivuxolimab was administered to patients every 2 weeks at six dose levels: 0.01, 0.1, 0.3, 1.5, 3 and 10 mg/kg. Of the approximately 54 patients in dose escalation, about 20 had hepatocellular carcinoma, some 15 had melanoma, 9 had renal cell carcinoma and 9 had head and neck cancer. In the dose-escalation cohort, around four fifths of patients were male, and the mean age was approximately 60 years, with a range of about 23 to 90. Prior anti-PD-1, anti-PD-L1 or anti-CTLA-4 therapy was permitted, and 40% of dose-escalation patients had received checkpoint inhibitors. Partial responses were achieved by three dose-escalation patients, of whom one had hepatocellular carcinoma and two had cutaneous melanoma. The purpose of peripheral TCRbeta sequencing was to test whether ivuxolimab changed TCR sequence diversity and led to clonal T-cell expansion. The paper describes the monotherapy dose-escalation part (N ≈ 51 patients) of the phase I trial of ivuxolimab.

What the work shows at the level of the full study, not this receptor alone: The antigen specificity of the peripheral T cells that underwent clonal expansion was not determined. Low levels of normalized T-cell clonal expansion were also seen in some patients who did not respond. In the 0.1-3.0 mg/kg groups, partial responders had among the lowest normalized peripheral clonal expansion, particularly in CD8+ T cells. At doses from 0.1 to 3.0 mg/kg, clonal expansion was seen in both CD4+ and CD8+ blood T cells between baseline and week 6. After ivuxolimab, expanded clones were on average more numerous among CD8+ T cells than among CD4+ T cells.

As concerns this clone: It lacks a known antigen. Base quality data are lacking; no much larger clone is found one base away.

To sequence the TCRbeta CDR3 region, genomic DNA was isolated from the sorted cells. The immunoSEQ Assay was used for sequencing of TCRbeta CDR3 regions. Held by TCRdb, this immuneACCESS table contains in-frame sequences only and omits some clones. Under half of the omission traces to an unresolved V gene where checked; the cause of the rest is unknown. Present in this sample are about 46,000 clones, 80% of which were seen just once. The top ten hold under 4% of the sample. Patients with a history of autoimmune disease or receiving systemic immunosuppression were excluded from the trial. In every dose cohort, peripheral blood was drawn for TCR sequencing at baseline, cycle 4 day 1, and cycle 7 day 1. Samples were obtained from an open-label, multicenter, first-in-human phase I dose-escalation trial of ivuxolimab. Adults with locally advanced or metastatic melanoma, renal cell, hepatocellular, or head and neck squamous cell carcinoma were enrolled in the trial. Before TCR sequencing, CD4+ and CD8+ T cells were separately sorted from peripheral blood.

V is clipped by 2 bases and J by 6 bases, and the sequence between their germline boundaries is 7 bases long. The germline V gene gives CDR1 as SNHLY and CDR2 as FYNNEI. Inclusive of the bounding cysteine and phenylalanine, the CDR3 is 12 residues long. The DNA shown is the 36-base CDR3, in frame from base 1. The chain links TRBV2 with TRBJ1-1; a confident D gene designation cannot be given. This sequence originates from an adult with an advanced solid tumor such as melanoma, head and neck, liver or kidney cancer. Material: CD4+ or CD8+ T cells sorted from blood, obtained in a trial of the OX40 agonist ivuxolimab. The nucleotides are TGTGCCAGCAGTGAAAGAACCGCTGAAGCTTTCTTT. This codes for CASSERTAEAFF.